This TCR beta chain was documented in a study of lymphopenia after photon versus proton radiotherapy. TCRdb's copy holds only in-frame clones and misses some; the assay was immunoSEQ multiplex PCR. Among some 27,000 clones listed, 87% were seen once. Study observations and caveats: After lymphocyte nadir, photon-treated repertoires showed oligoclonal expansion, especially CD8+ Temra.

A remark on this clone: Its cognate antigen is unknown.

This receptor was taken from a man aged 50-60 years with gastric cancer. The sequenced sample was peripheral blood, obtained from a patient treated with photon-based radiotherapy.

The CDR3 reads CASSAKTGGRDTGELFF. For the CDR3, the DNA is TGTGCCAGCAGCGCTAAAACAGGGGGCCGAGACACCGGGGAGCTGTTTTTT. The chain carries TRBV21-1 and TRBJ2-2; TRBD1, the table's D call, lacks a check against the DNA. TRBV21-1 counts as a pseudogene. The CDR3 covers 17 residues.